Following are 9 T cell receptor beta chains from one sample sequenced in a study of cytomegalovirus exposure and HLA in healthy donors. Vbeta (60) and Jbeta (13) primers were used in the PCR. Method: immunoSEQ multiplex PCR; TCRdb's copy keeps in-frame clones and lacks some. The sample holds roughly 140,000 clones, approximately 9% seen once. The sample was PBMCs. Source of these receptors: a male donor in good health and CMV-seronegative.

On this clone itself: Germline is not matched at one junction end, which may reflect a read error. The chain is built from TRBV6-5 and TRBJ2-7; 9 bases fit TRBD1. Per the germline V gene, CDR1 is MNHEY and CDR2 is SVGAGI. This CDR3 comprises 16 residues. The CDR3 DNA sequence: TGTGCCAGCGGTTATAAGGGACAGGGAAGCTCCTACGAGCAGTACTTC. Its translation is CASGYKGQGSSYEQYF.

There are a few counts of this clone. J is TRBJ1-1 and V is TRBV28, with D unclear. The CDR3 loop spans 13 amino acids. Trimming removed 5 bases at V and 1 base at J, with 8 bases between. Germline-derived CDR1 and CDR2 are MDHEN and SYDVKM. CDR3 loop: CASSGHTNTEAFF. The DNA for the CDR3 is TGTGCCAGCAGTGGCCATACGAACACTGAAGCTTTCTTT.

J is TRBJ2-1 and V is TRBV7-2, with TRBD2 matching over 13 bases. The germline V gene has CDR1 SGHTA and CDR2 FQGNSA. J gave up 9 bases and V 4 bases, and 6 bases lay outside the gene matches. The CDR3 has 15 amino acids. The chain's CDR3 is CASSSGLAGVVEQFF. The CDR3 DNA sequence: TGTGCCAGCAGCTCTGGACTAGCGGGAGTTGTTGAGCAGTTCTTC.

The chain employs TRBV6-5 and TRBJ2-1, with D perhaps matching TRBD2 (5 bases). V lost 5 bases and J 5 bases, leaving 10 bases between the germline ends. Germline lookup yields CDR1 MNHEY and CDR2 SVGAGI. The CDR3 has 13 amino acids. DNA of the CDR3: TGTGCCAGCAGTGGACGACTAAACAATGAGCAGTTCTTC. Amino acids: CASSGRLNNEQFF.

V is TRBV5-6 and J is TRBJ2-7; 9 nucleotides line up with TRBD1. Looked up from germline, CDR1 is SGHDT and CDR2 is YYEEEE. The CDR3 runs 14 residues. J lost 2 bases, V lost 4 bases, and 4 bases had no gene match. The CDR3 sequence: CASSKTGGTYEQYF. The CDR3 DNA reads as TGTGCCAGCAGCAAGACAGGGGGAACCTACGAGCAGTACTTC. Full variable domain (rest looked up from reference TRBV5-6 and TRBJ2-7): DAGVTQSPTHLIKTRGQQVTLRCSPKSGHDTVSWYQQALGQGPQFIFQYYEEEERQRGNFPDRFSGHQFPNYSSELNVNALLLGDSALYLCASSKTGGTYEQYFGPGTRLTVT.

This clone was seen more than once but under ten times. The J gene is TRBJ1-4, the V gene TRBV7-9, with a tentative D call TRBD1 (5 bases). The CDR3 length is 13 residues. Looked up from germline, CDR1 is SEHNR and CDR2 is FQNEAQ (reference sequence). The V gene lost 5 bases and the J gene lost 6 bases, with 10 bases spanning the gap. CDR3 nucleotides: TGTGCCAGCAGCCAGGGAGGGGATGAAAAACTGTTTTTT. Protein sequence: CASSQGGDEKLFF.

The chain carries TRBV7-2 and TRBJ1-3; a possible D gene is TRBD1 (5 bases). Trimming stripped 5 bases from V and 4 bases from J, with 12 bases between. Germline CDR1 reads SGHTA; CDR2 reads FQGNSA. The CDR3 has 14 amino acids. This CDR3 reads CASSLPTEGNTIYF. The DNA of the CDR3 is TGTGCCAGCAGCCTCCCGACAGAAGGAAACACCATATATTTT.

J is TRBJ2-1 and V is TRBV19, with 8 bases lining up with TRBD2. V was clipped by 5 bases and J by 8 bases; unmatched bases: 8. Germline CDR1 is LNHDA and CDR2 is SQIVND (reference sequence). The CDR3 is made up of 14 amino acids. The CDR3 nucleotides are TGTGCCAGTAGTCAAAGTAGCGGGGCCTATGAGCAGTTCTTC. This sequence encodes CASSQSSGAYEQFF. Full variable domain (outside the CDR3, taken from reference TRBV19 and TRBJ2-1): DGGITQSPKYLFRKEGQNVTLSCEQNLNHDAMYWYRQDPGQGLRLIYYSQIVNDFQKGDIAEGYSVSREKKESFPLTVTSAQKNPTAFYLCASSQSSGAYEQFFGPGTRLTVL.

This rearrangement joins TRBV15 to TRBJ2-7; TRBD2 matches at 8 bases. Per the germline V gene, CDR1 is LNHNV and CDR2 is YYDKDF (reference sequence). V gave up 3 bases and J gave up 0 bases; unmatched junction bases: 4. This CDR3 contains 15 residues. The CDR3 DNA reads as TGTGCCACCAGCAGGGGCGGGACTAGCTCCTACGAGCAGTACTTC. It translates to CATSRGGTSSYEQYF. Variable domain in full (rest from reference TRBV15 and TRBJ2-7): DAMVIQNPRYQVTQFGKPVTLSCSQTLNHNVMYWYQQKSSQAPKLLFHYYDKDFNNEADTPDNFQSRRPNTSFCFLDIRSPGLGDTAMYLCATSRGGTSSYEQYFGPGTRLTVT.